This T cell receptor (beta chain) was found in a study of OX40 agonist ivuxolimab in advanced cancers. Overall study context: The dose-escalation cohort was roughly 83% male, with a mean age of 60 years, ranging about 23 to 90. Enrollees could have had prior anti-PD-1, anti-PD-L1 or anti-CTLA-4 therapy, which around 40% had received. Study-level results: The investigators did not determine what antigen specificity the expanded peripheral T cells had. Expanded clones belonging to CD8+ T cells outnumbered, on average, those of CD4+.

Repertoires were generated with immunoSEQ multiplex PCR, while TCRdb's copy carries only in-frame clones and drops some. The sample includes about 34,000 clones, roughly 91% of them seen just once. This clone was recorded once. Its target is not known. V was trimmed by 4 bases and J by 4 bases, leaving 11 bases between them. This CDR3 is built from 14 residues. The germline gives CDR1 SEHNR, CDR2 FQNEAQ (reference sequence). The sample was CD4+ or CD8+ T cells sorted from blood, taken in a trial of the OX40 agonist ivuxolimab. The sequence was collected from an adult with an advanced solid tumor such as melanoma, head and neck, liver or kidney cancer. J is TRBJ2-1 and V is TRBV7-9; possibly TRBD2 for D (6 bases). CDR3 loop: CASSYSEGYNEQFF. The DNA of the CDR3 is TGTGCCAGCAGCTACTCGGAGGGGTACAATGAGCAGTTCTTC.